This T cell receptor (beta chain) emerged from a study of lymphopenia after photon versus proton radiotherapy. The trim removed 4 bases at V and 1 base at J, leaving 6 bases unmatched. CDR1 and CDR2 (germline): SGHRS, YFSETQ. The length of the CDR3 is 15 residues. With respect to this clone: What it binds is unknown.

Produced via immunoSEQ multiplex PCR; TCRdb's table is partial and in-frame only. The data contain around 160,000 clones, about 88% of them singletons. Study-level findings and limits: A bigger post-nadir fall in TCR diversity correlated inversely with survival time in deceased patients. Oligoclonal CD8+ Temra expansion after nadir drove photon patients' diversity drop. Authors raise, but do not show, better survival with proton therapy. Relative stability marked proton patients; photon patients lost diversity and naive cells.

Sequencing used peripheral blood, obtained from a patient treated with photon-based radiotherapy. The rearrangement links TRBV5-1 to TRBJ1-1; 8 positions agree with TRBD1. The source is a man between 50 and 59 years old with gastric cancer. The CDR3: CASSIDGQGNTEAFF. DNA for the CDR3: TGCGCCAGCAGCATAGATGGACAGGGGAACACTGAAGCTTTCTTT.